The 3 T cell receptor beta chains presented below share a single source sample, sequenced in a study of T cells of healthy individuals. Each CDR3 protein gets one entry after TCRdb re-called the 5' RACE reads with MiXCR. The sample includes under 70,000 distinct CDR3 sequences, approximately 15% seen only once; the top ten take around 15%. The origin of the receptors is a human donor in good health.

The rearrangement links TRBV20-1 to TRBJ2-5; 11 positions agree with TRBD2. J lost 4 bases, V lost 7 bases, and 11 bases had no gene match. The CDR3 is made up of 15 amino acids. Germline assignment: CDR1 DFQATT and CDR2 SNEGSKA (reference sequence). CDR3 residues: CSVQILTSGTETQYF. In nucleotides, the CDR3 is TGCAGTGTCCAGATTCTGACTAGCGGGACAGAGACCCAGTACTTC.

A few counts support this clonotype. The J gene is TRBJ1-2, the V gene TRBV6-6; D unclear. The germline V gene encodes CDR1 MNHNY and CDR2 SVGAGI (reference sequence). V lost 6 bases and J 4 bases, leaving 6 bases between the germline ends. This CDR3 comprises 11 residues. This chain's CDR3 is CASSWPYGYTF. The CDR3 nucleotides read TGTGCCAGCAGCTGGCCCTATGGCTACACCTTC.

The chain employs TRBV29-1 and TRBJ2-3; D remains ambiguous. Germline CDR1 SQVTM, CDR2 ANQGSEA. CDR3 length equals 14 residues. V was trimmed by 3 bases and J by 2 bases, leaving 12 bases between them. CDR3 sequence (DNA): TGCAGCGTTGACTCCGCTGGTTACACAGATACGCAGTATTTT. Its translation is CSVDSAGYTDTQYF.